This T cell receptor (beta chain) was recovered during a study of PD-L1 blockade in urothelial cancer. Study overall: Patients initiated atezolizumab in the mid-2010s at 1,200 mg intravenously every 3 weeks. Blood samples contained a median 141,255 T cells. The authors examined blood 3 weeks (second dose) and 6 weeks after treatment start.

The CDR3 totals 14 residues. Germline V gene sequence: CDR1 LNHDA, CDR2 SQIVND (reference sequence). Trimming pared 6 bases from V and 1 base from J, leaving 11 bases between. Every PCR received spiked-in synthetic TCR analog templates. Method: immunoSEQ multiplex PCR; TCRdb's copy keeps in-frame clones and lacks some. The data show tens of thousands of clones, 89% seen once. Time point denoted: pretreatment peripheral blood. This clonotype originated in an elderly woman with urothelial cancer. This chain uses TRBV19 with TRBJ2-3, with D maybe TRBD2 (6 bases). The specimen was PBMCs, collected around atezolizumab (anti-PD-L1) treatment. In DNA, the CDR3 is TGTGCCAGTAGCACTTCTAGCGGCACAGATACGCAGTATTTT. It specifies CASSTSSGTDTQYF.